This T cell receptor (beta chain) emerged from a study of cytomegalovirus exposure and HLA in healthy donors. PCR primers comprised 60 Vbeta and 13 Jbeta primers. The table came from immunoSEQ multiplex PCR; TCRdb's copy has only in-frame clones and leaves some out. Altogether 70,000 or so clones are present, over 75% being singletons, with the ten largest covering about 12%. Regarding the study as a whole: When a later analysis compared HLA-associated TCR beta chains with equally common others, the HLA-associated chains turned out to be more clonally expanded and to have lower generation probabilities.

A note on this clone: As yet, its antigen is unknown.

Material for sequencing was PBMCs. The sequence was collected from a woman in her thirties in good health and CMV-seropositive.

In DNA, the CDR3 is TGTGCCAGCAGCTTATCCACAGGGGAGTTTAACTATGGCTACACCTTC. Its protein is CASSLSTGEFNYGYTF. The chain recombines TRBV13 with TRBJ1-2; 7 bases are a match to TRBD1. The V and J ends lost 2 bases and 1 base, in that order; junction bases with no gene match: 7. This CDR3 spans 16 amino acids. CDR1 is PRHDT and CDR2 is FYEKMQ in the germline V gene (reference sequence).